The source of this TCR beta chain is a study of human T cells and chemical hapten exposure. The library labeled individual cDNA molecules by adding unique molecular identifiers to them. MiXCR was run by TCRdb on the RACE reads, yielding one entry per CDR3 protein. The data show tens of thousands of distinct CDR3 sequences, 8% to 13% seen once. V lost 2 bases to trimming and J lost 0 bases, with 14 bases between them. Germline CDR1 is SGHTA and CDR2 is FQGNSA. The CDR3 contains 17 residues. This clonotype was detected ten times or more. Noted time point: patch test 2, 6 weeks after DPC sensitization. The sample's treatment: therapeutic diphenylcyclopropenone sensitization with weekly scalp DPC.

The receptor was isolated from a woman aged 45-60 years with alopecia areata. Some clones in this sample may be carry-over from other donors' samples. The chain is built from TRBV7-2 and TRBJ2-4, with a weak D call TRBD1 (6 bases). Sequences were derived from whole blood, sampled in connection with sensitization to the hapten diphenylcyclopropenone (DPC). The DNA of the CDR3 is TGTGCCAGCAGCTTAATCCGTCAGGGGTTAGCCAAAAACATTCAGTACTTC. This gives the protein CASSLIRQGLAKNIQYF.